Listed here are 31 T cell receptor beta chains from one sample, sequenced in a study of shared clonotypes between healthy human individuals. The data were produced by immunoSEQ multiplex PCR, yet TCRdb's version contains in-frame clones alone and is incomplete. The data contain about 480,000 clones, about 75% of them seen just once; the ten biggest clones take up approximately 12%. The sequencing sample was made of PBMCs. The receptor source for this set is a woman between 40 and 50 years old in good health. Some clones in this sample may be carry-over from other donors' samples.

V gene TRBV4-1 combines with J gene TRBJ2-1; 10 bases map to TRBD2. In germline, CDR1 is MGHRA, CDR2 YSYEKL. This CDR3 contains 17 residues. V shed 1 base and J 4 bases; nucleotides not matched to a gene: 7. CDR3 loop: CASSQGLAGLIYNEQFF. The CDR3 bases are TGCGCCAGCAGCCAAGGACTAGCGGGCCTCATATACAATGAGCAGTTCTTC.

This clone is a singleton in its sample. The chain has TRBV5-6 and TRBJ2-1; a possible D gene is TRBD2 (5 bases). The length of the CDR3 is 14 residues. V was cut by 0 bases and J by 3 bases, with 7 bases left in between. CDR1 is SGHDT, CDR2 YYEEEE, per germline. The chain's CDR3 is CASSLAGNYNEQFF. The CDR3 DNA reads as TGTGCCAGCAGCTTGGCGGGGAACTACAATGAGCAGTTCTTC.

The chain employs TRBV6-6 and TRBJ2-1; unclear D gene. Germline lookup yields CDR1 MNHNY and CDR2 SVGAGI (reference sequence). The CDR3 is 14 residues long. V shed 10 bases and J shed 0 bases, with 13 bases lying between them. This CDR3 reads CATETDRSYNEQFF. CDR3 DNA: TGTGCCACGGAGACTGACCGCTCCTACAATGAGCAGTTCTTC.

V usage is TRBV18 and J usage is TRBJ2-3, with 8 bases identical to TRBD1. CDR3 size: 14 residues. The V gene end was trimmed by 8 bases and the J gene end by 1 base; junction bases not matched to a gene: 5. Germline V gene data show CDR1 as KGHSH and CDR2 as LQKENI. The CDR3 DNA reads TGTGCCAGCCGGCTGACAGGGGGCACAGATACGCAGTATTTT. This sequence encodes CASRLTGGTDTQYF. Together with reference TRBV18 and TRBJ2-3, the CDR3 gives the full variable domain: NAGVMQNPRHLVRRRGQEARLRCSPMKGHSHVYWYRQLPEEGLKFMVYLQKENIIDESGMPKERFSAEFPKEGPSILRIQQVVRGDSAAYFCASRLTGGTDTQYFGPGTRLTVL.

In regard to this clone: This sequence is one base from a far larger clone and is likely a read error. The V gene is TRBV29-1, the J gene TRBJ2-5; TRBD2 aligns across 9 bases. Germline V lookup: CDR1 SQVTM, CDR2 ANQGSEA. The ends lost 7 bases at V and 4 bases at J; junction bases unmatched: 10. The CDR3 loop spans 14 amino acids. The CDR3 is CSAGVAGVVETQYF. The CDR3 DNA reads TGCAGCGCTGGGGTAGCGGGAGTGGTAGAGACCCAGTACTTC.

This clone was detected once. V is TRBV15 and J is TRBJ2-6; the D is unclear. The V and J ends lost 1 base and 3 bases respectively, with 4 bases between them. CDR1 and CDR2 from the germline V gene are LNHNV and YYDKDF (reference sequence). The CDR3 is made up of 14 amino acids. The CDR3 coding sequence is TGTGCCACCAGCAGAGGGGTTGGGGCCAACGTCCTGACTTTC. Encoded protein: CATSRGVGANVLTF.

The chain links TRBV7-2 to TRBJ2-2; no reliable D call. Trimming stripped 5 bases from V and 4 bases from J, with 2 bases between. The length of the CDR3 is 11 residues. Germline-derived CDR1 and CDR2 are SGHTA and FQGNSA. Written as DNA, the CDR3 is TGTGCCAGCAGCATCACCGGGGAGCTGTTTTTT. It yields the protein CASSITGELFF.

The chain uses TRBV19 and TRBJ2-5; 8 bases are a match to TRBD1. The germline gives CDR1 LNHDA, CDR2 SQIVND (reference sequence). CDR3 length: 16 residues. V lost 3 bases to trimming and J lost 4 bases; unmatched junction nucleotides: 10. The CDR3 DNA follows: TGTGCCAGTAGTATGGTCGACAGGGGATTGGGAGAGACCCAGTACTTC. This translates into CASSMVDRGLGETQYF.

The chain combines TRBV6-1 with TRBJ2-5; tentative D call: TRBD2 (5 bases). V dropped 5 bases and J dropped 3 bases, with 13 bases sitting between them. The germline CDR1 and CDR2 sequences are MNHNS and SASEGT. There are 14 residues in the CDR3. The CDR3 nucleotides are TGTGCCAGCAGTTTCCTCGGGATAGAAGAGACCCAGTACTTC. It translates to CASSFLGIEETQYF.

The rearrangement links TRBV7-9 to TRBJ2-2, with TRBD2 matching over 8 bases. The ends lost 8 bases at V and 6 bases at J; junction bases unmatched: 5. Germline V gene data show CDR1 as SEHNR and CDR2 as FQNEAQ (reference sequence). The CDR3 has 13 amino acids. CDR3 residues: CASSGTSPGELFF. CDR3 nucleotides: TGTGCCAGCTCCGGGACTAGTCCCGGGGAGCTGTTTTTT.

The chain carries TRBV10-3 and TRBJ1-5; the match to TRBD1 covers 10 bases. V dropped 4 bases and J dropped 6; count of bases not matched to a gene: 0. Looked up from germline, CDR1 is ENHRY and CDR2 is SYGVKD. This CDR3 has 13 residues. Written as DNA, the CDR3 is TGTGCCATCAGTGGGACAGGGGGTCAGCCCCAGCATTTT. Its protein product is CAISGTGGQPQHF.

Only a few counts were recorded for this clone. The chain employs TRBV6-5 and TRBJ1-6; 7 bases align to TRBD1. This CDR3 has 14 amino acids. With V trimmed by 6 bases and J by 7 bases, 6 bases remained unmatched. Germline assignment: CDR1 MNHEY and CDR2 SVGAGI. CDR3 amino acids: CASSTGTENSPLHF. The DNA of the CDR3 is TGTGCCAGCAGCACCGGGACAGAGAATTCACCCCTCCACTTT.

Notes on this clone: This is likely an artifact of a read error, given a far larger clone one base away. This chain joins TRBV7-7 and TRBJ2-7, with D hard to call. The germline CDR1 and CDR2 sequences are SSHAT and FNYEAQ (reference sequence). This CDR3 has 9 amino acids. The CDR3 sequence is CAGSRLWVF. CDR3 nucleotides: TGTGCTGGCAGCCGCCTCTGGGTCTTC.

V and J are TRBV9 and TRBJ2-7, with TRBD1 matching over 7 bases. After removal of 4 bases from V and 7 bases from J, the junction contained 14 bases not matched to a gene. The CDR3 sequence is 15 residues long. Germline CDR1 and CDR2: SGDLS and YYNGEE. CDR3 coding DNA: TGTGCCAGCAGCCCCCAGACAGGGCCAGTGGGGGAGCAGTACTTC. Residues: CASSPQTGPVGEQYF.

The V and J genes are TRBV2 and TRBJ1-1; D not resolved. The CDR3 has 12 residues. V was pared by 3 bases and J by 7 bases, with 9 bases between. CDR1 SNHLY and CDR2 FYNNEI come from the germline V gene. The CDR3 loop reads CASSDSPYEAFF. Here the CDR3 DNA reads TGTGCCAGCAGTGACTCTCCCTATGAAGCTTTCTTT.

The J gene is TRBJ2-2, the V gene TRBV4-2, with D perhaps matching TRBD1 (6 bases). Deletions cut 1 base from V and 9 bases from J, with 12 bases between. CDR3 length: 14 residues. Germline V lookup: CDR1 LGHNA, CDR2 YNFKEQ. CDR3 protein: CASSQVSRGRELFF. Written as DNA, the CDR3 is TGTGCCAGCAGCCAAGTTTCCAGGGGCCGGGAGCTGTTTTTT.

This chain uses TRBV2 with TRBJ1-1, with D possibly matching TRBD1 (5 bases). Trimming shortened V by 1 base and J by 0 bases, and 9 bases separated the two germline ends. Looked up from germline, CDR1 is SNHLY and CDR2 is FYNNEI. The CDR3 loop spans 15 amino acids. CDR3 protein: CASSEGMGVNTEAFF. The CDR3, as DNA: TGTGCCAGCAGTGAAGGGATGGGGGTGAACACTGAAGCTTTCTTT.

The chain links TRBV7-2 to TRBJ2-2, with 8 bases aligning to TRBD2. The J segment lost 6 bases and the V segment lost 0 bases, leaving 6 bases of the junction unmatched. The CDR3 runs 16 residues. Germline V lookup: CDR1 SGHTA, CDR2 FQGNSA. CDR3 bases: TGTGCCAGCAGCTTAGCGCCGGGAGGGCCGGCCGGGGAGCTGTTTTTT. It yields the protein CASSLAPGGPAGELFF.

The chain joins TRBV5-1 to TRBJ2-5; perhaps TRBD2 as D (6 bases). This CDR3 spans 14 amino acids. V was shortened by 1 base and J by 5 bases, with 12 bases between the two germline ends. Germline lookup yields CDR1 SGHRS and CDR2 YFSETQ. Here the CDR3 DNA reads TGCGCCAGCAGCTTGAGGGGAGGAGCGGAGACCCAGTACTTC. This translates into CASSLRGGAETQYF.

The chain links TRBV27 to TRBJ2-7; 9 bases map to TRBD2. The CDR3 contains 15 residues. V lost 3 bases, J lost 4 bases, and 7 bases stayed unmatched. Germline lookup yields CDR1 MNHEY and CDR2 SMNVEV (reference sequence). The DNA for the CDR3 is TGTGCCAGCAGTTTGGAAAGCGGGAGGAGGTACGAGCAGTACTTC. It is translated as CASSLESGRRYEQYF.

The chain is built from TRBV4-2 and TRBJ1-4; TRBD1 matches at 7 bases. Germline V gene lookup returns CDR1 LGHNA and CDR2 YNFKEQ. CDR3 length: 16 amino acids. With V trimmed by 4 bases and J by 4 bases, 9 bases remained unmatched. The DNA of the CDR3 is TGTGCCAGCAGCCTATTTTCCGGGACAGATAATGAAAAACTGTTTTTT. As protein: CASSLFSGTDNEKLFF.

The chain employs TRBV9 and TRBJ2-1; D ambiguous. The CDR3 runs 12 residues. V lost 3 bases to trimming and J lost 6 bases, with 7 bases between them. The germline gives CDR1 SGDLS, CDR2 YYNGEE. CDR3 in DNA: TGTGCCAGCAGCGCTTCTGCCAATGAGCAGTTCTTC. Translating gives CASSASANEQFF. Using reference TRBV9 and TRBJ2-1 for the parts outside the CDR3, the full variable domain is DSGVTQTPKHLITATGQRVTLRCSPRSGDLSVYWYQQSLDQGLQFLIQYYNGEERAKGNILERFSAQQFPDLHSELNLSSLELGDSALYFCASSASANEQFFGPGTRLTVL.

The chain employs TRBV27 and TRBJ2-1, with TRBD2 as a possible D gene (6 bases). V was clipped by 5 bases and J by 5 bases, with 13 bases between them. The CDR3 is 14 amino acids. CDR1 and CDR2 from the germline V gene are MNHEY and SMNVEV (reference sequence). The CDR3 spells CASSRESTHNEQFF. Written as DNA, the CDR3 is TGTGCCAGCAGTCGGGAGAGCACCCACAATGAGCAGTTCTTC.

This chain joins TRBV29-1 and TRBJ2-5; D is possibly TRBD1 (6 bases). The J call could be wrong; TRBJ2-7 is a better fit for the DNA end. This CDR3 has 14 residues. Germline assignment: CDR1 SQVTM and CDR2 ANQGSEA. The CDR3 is CSVEGGHFPYEQYF. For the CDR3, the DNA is TGCAGCGTTGAAGGGGGACACTTCCCCTACGAGCAGTACTTC.

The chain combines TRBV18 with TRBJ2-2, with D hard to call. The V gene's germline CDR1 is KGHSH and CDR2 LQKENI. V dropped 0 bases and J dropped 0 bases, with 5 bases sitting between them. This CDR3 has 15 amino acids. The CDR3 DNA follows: TGTGCCAGCTCACCACCGAACCCGAACACCGGGGAGCTGTTTTTT. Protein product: CASSPPNPNTGELFF. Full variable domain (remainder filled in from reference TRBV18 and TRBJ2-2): NAGVMQNPRHLVRRRGQEARLRCSPMKGHSHVYWYRQLPEEGLKFMVYLQKENIIDESGMPKERFSAEFPKEGPSILRIQQVVRGDSAAYFCASSPPNPNTGELFFGEGSRLTVL.

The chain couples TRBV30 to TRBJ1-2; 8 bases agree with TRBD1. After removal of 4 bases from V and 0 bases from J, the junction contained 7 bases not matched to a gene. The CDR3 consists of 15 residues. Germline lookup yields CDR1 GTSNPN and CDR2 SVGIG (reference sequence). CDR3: CAWTLTGVANYGYTF. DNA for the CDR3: TGTGCCTGGACTCTGACAGGGGTAGCTAACTATGGCTACACCTTC.

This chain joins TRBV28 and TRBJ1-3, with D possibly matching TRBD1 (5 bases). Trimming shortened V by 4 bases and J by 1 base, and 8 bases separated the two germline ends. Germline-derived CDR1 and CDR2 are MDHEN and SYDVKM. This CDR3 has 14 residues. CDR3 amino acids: CASSYRTSGNTIYF. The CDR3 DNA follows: TGTGCCAGCAGTTACAGGACATCTGGAAACACCATATATTTT. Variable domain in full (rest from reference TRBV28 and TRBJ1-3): DVKVTQSSRYLVKRTGEKVFLECVQDMDHENMFWYRQDPGLGLRLIYFSYDVKMKEKGDIPEGYSVSREKKERFSLILESASTNQTSMYLCASSYRTSGNTIYFGEGSWLTVV.

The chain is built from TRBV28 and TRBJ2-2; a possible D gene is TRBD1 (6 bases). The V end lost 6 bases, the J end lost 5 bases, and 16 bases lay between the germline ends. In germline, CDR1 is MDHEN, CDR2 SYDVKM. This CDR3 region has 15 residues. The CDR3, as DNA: TGTGCCAGCAGGGGCGGACAGTTAATTACCGGGGAGCTGTTTTTT. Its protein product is CASRGGQLITGELFF.

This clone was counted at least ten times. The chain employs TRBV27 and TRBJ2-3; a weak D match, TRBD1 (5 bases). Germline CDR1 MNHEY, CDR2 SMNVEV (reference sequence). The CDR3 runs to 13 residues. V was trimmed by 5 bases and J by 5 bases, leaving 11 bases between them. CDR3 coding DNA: TGTGCCAGCAGTACCAGGGAAGGAGATACGCAGTATTTT. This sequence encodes CASSTREGDTQYF.

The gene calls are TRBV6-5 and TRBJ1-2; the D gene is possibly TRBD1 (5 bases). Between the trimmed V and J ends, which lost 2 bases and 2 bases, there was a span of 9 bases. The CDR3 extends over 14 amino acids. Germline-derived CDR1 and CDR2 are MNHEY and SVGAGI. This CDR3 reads CASSYGGGNYGYTF. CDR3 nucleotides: TGTGCCAGCAGTTACGGCGGGGGAAACTATGGCTACACCTTC.

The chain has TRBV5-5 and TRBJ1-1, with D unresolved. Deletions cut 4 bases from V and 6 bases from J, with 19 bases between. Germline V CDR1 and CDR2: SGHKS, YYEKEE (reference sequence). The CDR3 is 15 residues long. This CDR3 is CASSPLAGQSAEAFF. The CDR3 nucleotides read TGTGCCAGCAGCCCCTTGGCGGGTCAGTCCGCTGAAGCTTTCTTT.